This T cell receptor (beta chain) was profiled in a study of cytomegalovirus exposure and HLA in healthy donors. Study conclusions and caveats: Sequencing probably produced one cluster of sequence variants that were highly shared. In vitro testing confirmed three CMV-associated chains as specific for CMV antigens. Later work found most CMV-associated TCR beta chains apparently HLA-restricted.

Remarks on this clone: The antigen is undetermined.

Amplification used 60 Vbeta primers and 13 Jbeta primers. Profiling relied on immunoSEQ multiplex PCR, and the TCRdb table lists in-frame clones only, not all of them. This sample carries about 93,000 clones, less than 80% of them seen once, and the ten largest clones take 5.9%. Germline CDR1 SGHAT, CDR2 FQNNGV. The CDR3 extends over 14 amino acids. V lost 5 bases and J lost 8; bases outside the gene matches: 4. The sequence derives from a boy under 18 in good health and CMV-seropositive. The sequencing sample was made of PBMCs. The V gene is TRBV11-2, the J gene TRBJ1-6; 9 bases are shared with TRBD1. The CDR3 DNA reads as TGTGCCAGCAGCCAGGACAGGGGTTATTCACCCCTCCACTTT. This encodes CASSQDRGYSPLHF.